This TCR beta chain originates from a study of blood T cell repertoires in COVID-19. On the study more broadly: Italy, Spain and the United States were the sources of the convalescent and acute COVID-19 samples. PBMCs, B-cell-depleted T cells, or T cells were the source of the cDNA or gDNA that made up the material.

As processed by the authors: The authors estimated nucleated cell counts from reference gene primer amplification. The method was immunoSEQ multiplex PCR; TCRdb's version includes in-frame clones alone and lacks a portion of them. V, J and clone size derive from that table, while D and trimming were established from the DNA sequence. Seen here are 130,000 to 150,000 clones, nearly 90% observed once, and the top ten hold less than 2%. The CDR3 contains 15 residues. V was pared by 3 bases and J by 4 bases, with 4 bases of the junction left unmatched. The germline V gene has CDR1 SGHRS and CDR2 YFSETQ. This sequence joins TRBV5-1 and TRBJ2-3; the match to TRBD1 covers 11 bases. The sample comprised peripheral blood. The sequence was collected from an older man with acute or convalescent COVID-19. The CDR3 nucleotides read TGCGCCAGCAGCTCGTTGGGACAGGGGGCAGATACGCAGTATTTT. As protein: CASSSLGQGADTQYF. The variable domain in full, completed from reference TRBV5-1 and TRBJ2-3, reads KAGVTQTPRYLIKTRGQQVTLSCSPISGHRSVSWYQQTPGQGLQFLFEYFSETQRNKGNFPGRFSGRQFSNSRSEMNVSTLELGDSALYLCASSSLGQGADTQYFGPGTRLTVL.